The entry below describes one T cell receptor beta chain. No antigen is known for it. Some clones are missing from TCRdb's copy, which holds only in-frame ones; the method was immunoSEQ multiplex PCR. The data contain 65,000 or so clones, about four fifths of them seen just once; the ten biggest clones take up roughly 2.1%. The sample belongs to a study of OX40 agonist ivuxolimab in advanced cancers. At the level of the study: Prior anti-PD-1, anti-PD-L1 or anti-CTLA-4 therapy was allowed; over 30% had some. Study-level results: It was not determined which antigens were specifically recognized by the peripheral T cells that had undergone clonal expansion. Some of the nonresponding patients also showed low levels of normalized T-cell clonal expansion. Relative to CD4+ cells, CD8+ T cells on average had more expanded clones.

This specimen consisted of CD4+ or CD8+ T cells sorted from blood, obtained in a trial of the OX40 agonist ivuxolimab. This receptor was taken from an adult with an advanced solid tumor such as melanoma, head and neck, liver or kidney cancer.

This chain's CDR3 is CASRAPGGLRSYEQYF. In DNA form, the CDR3 reads TGTGCCAGCAGAGCCCCAGGGGGGTTGCGCTCCTACGAGCAGTACTTC. The chain couples TRBV25-1 to TRBJ2-7; D possibly corresponds to TRBD1 (7 bases). Trimming left V 6 bases short and J 0 bases short, with 18 bases between. The germline CDR1 and CDR2 sequences are MGHDK and SYGVNS. The CDR3 contains 16 residues.